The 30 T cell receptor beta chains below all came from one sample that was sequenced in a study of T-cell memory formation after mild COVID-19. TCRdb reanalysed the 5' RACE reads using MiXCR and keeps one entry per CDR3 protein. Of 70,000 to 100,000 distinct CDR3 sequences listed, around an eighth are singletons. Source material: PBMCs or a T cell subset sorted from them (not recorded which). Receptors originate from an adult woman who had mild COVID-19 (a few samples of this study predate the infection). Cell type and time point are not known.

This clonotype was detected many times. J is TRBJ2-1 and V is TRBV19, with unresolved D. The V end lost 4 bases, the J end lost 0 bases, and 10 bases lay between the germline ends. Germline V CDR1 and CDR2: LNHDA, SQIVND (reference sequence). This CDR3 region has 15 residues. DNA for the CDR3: TGTGCCAGTAGTACCCTCCCCCTCTCCTACAATGAGCAGTTCTTC. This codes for CASSTLPLSYNEQFF.

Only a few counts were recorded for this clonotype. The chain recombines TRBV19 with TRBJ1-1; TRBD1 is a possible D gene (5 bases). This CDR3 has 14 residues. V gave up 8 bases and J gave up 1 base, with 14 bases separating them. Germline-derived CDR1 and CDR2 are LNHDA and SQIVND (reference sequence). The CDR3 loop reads CASGGGSPNTEAFF. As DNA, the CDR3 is TGTGCCAGTGGGGGGGGGAGTCCGAACACTGAAGCTTTCTTT.

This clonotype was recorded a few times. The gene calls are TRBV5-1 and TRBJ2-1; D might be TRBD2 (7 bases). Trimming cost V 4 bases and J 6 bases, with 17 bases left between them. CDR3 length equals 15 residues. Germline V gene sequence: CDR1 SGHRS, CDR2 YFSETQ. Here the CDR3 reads CASSPSSGGGNEQFF. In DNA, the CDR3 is TGCGCCAGCAGCCCCTCATCGGGGGGCGGCAATGAGCAGTTCTTC.

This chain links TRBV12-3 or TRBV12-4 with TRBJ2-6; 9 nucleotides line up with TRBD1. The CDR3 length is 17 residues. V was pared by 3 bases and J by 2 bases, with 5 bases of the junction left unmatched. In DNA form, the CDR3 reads TGTGCCAGCAGTTTGGAAGGGACAGGGACTGGGGCCAACGTCCTGACTTTC. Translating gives CASSLEGTGTGANVLTF.

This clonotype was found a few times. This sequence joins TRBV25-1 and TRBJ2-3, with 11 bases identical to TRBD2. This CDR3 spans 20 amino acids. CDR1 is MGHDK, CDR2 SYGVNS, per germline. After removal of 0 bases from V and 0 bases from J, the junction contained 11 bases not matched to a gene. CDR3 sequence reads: CASSEYTPASGRKSTDTQYF. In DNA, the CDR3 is TGTGCCAGCAGTGAATATACGCCGGCTAGCGGGAGGAAAAGCACAGATACGCAGTATTTT.

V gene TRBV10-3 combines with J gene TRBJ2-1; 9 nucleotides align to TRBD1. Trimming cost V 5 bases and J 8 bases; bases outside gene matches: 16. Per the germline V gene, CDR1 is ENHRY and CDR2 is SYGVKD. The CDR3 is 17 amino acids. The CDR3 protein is CAISPFGGTGSVDEQFF. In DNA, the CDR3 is TGTGCCATCAGTCCCTTCGGAGGGACAGGGAGTGTAGATGAGCAGTTCTTC.

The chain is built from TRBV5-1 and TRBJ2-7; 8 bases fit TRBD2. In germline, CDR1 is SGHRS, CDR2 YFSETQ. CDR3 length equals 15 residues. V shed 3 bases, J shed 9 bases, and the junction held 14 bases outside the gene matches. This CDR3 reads CASSSRGGTVTRQYF. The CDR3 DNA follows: TGCGCCAGCAGCTCCCGGGGGGGGACTGTTACGAGGCAGTACTTC.

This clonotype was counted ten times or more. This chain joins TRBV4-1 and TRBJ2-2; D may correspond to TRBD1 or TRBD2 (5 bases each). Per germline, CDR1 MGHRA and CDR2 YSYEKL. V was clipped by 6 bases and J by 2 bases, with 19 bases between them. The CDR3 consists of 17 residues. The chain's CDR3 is CASSSPGAGSNTGELFF. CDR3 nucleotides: TGCGCCAGCAGTTCCCCTGGGGCAGGGAGTAACACCGGGGAGCTGTTTTTT.

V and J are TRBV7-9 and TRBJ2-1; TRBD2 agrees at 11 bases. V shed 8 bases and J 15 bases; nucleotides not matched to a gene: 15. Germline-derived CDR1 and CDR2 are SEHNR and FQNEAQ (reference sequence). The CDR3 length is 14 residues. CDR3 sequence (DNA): TGTGCCAGCCTCCTACTAGCGGGAGCATCTGGCGCGTTCTTC. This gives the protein CASLLLAGASGAFF. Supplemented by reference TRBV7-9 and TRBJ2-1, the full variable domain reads DTGVSQNPRHKITKRGQNVTFRCDPISEHNRLYWYRQTLGQGPEFLTYFQNEAQLEKSRLLSDRFSAERPKGSFSTLEIQRTEQGDSAMYLCASLLLAGASGAFFGPGTRLTVL.

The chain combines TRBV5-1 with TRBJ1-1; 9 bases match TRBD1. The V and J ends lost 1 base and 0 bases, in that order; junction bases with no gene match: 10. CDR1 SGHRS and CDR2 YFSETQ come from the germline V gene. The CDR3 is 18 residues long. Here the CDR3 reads CASSLYTGTGSVNTEAFF. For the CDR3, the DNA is TGCGCCAGCAGCTTGTACACCGGGACAGGGTCTGTGAACACTGAAGCTTTCTTT.

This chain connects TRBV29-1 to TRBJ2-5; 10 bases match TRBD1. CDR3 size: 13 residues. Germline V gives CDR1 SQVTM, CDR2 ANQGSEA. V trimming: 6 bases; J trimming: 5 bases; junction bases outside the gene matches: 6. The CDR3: CSVDRGPGETQYF. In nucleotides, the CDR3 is TGCAGCGTCGACAGGGGGCCTGGGGAGACCCAGTACTTC.

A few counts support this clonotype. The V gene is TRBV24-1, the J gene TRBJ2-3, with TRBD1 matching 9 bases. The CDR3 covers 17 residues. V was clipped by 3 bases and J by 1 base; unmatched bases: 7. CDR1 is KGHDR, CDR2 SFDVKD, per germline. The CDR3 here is CATSDQGQGEGTDTQYF. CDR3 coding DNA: TGTGCCACCAGTGATCAGGGACAGGGAGAGGGCACAGATACGCAGTATTTT.

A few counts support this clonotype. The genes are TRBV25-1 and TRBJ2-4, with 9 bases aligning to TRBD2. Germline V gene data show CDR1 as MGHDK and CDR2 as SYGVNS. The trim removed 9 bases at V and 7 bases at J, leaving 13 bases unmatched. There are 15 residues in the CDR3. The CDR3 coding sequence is TGTGCCAGTGCGCATGAAGCGGGGGGTTGGAACATTCAGTACTTC. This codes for CASAHEAGGWNIQYF.

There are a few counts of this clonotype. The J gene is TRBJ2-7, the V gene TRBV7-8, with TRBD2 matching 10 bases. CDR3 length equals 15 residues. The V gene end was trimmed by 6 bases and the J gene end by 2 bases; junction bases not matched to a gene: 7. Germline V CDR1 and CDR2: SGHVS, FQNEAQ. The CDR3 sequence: CASSPGGLAAYEQYF. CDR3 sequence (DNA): TGTGCCAGCAGTCCCGGCGGACTAGCGGCCTACGAGCAGTACTTC.

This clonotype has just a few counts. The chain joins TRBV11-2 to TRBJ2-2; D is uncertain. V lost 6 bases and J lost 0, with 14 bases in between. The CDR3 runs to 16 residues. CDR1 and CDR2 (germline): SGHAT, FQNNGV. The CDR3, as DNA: TGTGCCAGCAGATATAATCCTAGTTCGAACACCGGGGAGCTGTTTTTT. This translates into CASRYNPSSNTGELFF. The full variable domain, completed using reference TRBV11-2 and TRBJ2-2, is EAGVAQSPRYKIIEKRQSVAFWCNPISGHATLYWYQQILGQGPKLLIQFQNNGVVDDSQLPKDRFSAERLKGVDSTLKIQPAKLEDSAVYLCASRYNPSSNTGELFFGEGSRLTVL.

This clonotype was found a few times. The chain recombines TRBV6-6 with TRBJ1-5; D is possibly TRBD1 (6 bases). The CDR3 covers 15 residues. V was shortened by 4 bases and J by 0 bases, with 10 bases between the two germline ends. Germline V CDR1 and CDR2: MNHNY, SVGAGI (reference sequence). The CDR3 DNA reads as TGTGCCAGCAGTTCGGACAGCGCTAGCAATCAGCCCCAGCATTTT. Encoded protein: CASSSDSASNQPQHF.

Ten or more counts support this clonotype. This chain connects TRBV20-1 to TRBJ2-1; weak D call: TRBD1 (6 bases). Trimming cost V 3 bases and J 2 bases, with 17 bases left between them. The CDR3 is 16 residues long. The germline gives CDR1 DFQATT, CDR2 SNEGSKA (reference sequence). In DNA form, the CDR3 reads TGCAGTGCTAGTGTTCCGGACAGAGGGACCTACAATGAGCAGTTCTTC. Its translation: CSASVPDRGTYNEQFF.

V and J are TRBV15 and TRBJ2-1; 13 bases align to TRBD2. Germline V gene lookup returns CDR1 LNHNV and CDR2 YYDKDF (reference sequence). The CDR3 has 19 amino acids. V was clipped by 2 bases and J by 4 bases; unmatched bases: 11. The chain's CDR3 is CATSRTSGGAMWGYNEQFF. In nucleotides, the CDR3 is TGTGCCACCAGCAGAACTAGCGGGGGGGCAATGTGGGGTTACAATGAGCAGTTCTTC. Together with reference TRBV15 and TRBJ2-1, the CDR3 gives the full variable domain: DAMVIQNPRYQVTQFGKPVTLSCSQTLNHNVMYWYQQKSSQAPKLLFHYYDKDFNNEADTPDNFQSRRPNTSFCFLDIRSPGLGDTAMYLCATSRTSGGAMWGYNEQFFGPGTRLTVL.

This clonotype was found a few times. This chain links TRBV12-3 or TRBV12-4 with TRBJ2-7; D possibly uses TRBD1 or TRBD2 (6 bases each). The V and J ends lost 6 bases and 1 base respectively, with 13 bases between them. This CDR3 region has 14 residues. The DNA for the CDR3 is TGTGCCAGCAGGCCGGGGGCCAGATCCTACGAGCAGTACTTC. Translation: CASRPGARSYEQYF.

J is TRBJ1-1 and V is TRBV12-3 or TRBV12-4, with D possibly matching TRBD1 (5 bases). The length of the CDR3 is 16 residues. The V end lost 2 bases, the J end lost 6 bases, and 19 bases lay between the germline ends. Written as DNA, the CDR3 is TGTGCCAGCAGTTTAAGGCAGGGACCGAGTTATGCTGAAGCTTTCTTT. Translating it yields CASSLRQGPSYAEAFF.

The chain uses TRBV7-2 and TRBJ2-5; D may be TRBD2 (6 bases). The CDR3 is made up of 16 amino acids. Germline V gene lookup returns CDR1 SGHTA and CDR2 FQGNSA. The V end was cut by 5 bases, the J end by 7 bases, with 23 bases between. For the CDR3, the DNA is TGTGCCAGCAGCCTCGGCGGGGCCCTTTACGGGGGGACCCAGTACTTC. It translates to CASSLGGALYGGTQYF.

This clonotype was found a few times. The DNA for the CDR3 is TGTGCCAGCTCACCTCCCCCGCCCCAACTAGCGGGAGCTTATGAGCAGTTCTTC. Encoded protein: CASSPPPPQLAGAYEQFF. The V gene is TRBV18, the J gene TRBJ2-1, with TRBD2 matching 11 bases. The V and J ends lost 3 bases and 8 bases, in that order; junction bases with no gene match: 15. The CDR3 has 18 amino acids. In germline, CDR1 is KGHSH, CDR2 LQKENI.

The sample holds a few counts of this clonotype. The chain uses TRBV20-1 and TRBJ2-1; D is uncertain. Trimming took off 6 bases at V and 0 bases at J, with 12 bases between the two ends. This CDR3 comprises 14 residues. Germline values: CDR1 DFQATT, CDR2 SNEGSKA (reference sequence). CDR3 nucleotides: TGCAGTGCGAGTGACGGCAGCTCCTACAATGAGCAGTTCTTC. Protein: CSASDGSSYNEQFF.

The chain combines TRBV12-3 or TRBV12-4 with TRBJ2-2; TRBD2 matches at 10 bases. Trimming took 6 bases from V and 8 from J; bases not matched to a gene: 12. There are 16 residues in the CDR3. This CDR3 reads CASRTSGRAEGGELFF. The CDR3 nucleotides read TGTGCCAGCAGGACAAGCGGGAGGGCCGAAGGAGGGGAGCTGTTTTTT.

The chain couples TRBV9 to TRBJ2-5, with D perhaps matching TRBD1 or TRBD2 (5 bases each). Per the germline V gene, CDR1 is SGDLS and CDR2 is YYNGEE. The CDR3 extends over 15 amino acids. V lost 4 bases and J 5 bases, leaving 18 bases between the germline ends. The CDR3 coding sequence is TGTGCCAGCAGCCCCTCGGGGCTGCGTCAGGAGACCCAGTACTTC. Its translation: CASSPSGLRQETQYF.

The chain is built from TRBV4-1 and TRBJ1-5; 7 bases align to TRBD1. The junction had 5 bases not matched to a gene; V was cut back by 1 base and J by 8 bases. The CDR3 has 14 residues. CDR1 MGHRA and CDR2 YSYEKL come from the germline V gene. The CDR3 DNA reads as TGCGCCAGCAGCCAAGCAGGGGGTGGCGAGCCCCAGCATTTT. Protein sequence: CASSQAGGGEPQHF.

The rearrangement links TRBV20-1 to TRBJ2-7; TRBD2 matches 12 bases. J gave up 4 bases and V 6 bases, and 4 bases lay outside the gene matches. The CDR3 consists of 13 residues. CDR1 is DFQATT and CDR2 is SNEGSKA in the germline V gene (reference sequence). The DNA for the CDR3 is TGCAGTGCGGAGACTAGCGGGAGTTACGAGCAGTACTTC. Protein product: CSAETSGSYEQYF.

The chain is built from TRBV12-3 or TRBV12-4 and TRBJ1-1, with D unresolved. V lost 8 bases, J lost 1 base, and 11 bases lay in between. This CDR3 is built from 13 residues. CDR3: CASCYSGNTEAFF. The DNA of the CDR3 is TGTGCCAGCTGCTACTCCGGGAACACTGAAGCTTTCTTT.

The CDR3 loop reads CSIGQNTGELFF. CDR3 DNA sequence: TGCAGCATCGGGCAGAACACCGGGGAGCTGTTTTTT. The chain joins TRBV29-1 to TRBJ2-2; D gene unclear. Trimming cost V 8 bases and J 1 base, with 8 bases left between them. Germline V gene data show CDR1 as SQVTM and CDR2 as ANQGSEA. CDR3 length: 12 residues.

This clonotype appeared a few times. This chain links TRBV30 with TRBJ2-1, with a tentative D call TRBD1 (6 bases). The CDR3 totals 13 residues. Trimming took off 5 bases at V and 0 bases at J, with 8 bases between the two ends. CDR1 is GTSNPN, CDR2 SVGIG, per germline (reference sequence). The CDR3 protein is CAWARGSYNEQFF. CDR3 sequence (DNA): TGTGCCTGGGCCAGGGGCTCCTACAATGAGCAGTTCTTC.